Listed below are T cell receptor beta chains from one sample, sequenced in a study of T cell repertoires in cytomegalovirus infection. MiXCR was run by TCRdb on the reads, yielding one entry per CDR3 protein. The data contain roughly 190,000 distinct CDR3 sequences, nearly 9.5% of them singletons. The sample consisted of PBMCs. Every receptor here comes from a human donor in good health (CMV status not recorded). Some clones in this sample may be carry-over from other donors' samples. Each CDR3 is given with its conserved first and last residue. Fields, in order: V gene, clone size, J gene, CDR3 protein. The size field is filled for only some rows; it gives once, few, many or a size class.

>TRBV10-3|few|TRBJ2-1
CAIRTQGEGHSEQFF
>TRBV20-1|few|TRBJ1-1
CSAPTSGTEAFF
>TRBV5-5|NA|TRBJ2-1
CASSLDPGTFYNEQFF
>TRBV7-9|many|TRBJ1-5
CASSLEDSNQPQHF
>TRBV7-2|many|TRBJ2-1
CASSRTSGISGEQFF
>TRBV11-2|many|TRBJ1-2
CASSPGQIYGYTF
>TRBV12-3/TRBV12-4|many|TRBJ2-3
CASSPRGRGDTQYF
>TRBV28|few|TRBJ2-1
CASTLAGDADNEQFF
>TRBV7-2|many|TRBJ1-1
CASSLTGGAGVTEAFF
>TRBV7-8|NA|TRBJ1-5
CASSYGTGDQPQHF